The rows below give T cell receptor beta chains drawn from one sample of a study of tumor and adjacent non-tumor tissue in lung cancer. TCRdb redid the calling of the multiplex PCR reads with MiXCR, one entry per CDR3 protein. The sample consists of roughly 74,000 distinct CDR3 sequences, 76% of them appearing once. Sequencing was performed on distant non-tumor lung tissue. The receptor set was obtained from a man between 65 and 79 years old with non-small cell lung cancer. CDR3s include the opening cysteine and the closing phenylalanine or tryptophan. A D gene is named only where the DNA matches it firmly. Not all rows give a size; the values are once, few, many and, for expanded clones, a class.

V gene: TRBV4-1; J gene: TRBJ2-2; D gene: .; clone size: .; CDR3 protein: CASSQISSRAGSVTGKLFF; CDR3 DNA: TGCGCCAGCAGCCAAATTTCATCTCGGGCGGGATCAGTCACCGGGAAGCTGTTTTTT
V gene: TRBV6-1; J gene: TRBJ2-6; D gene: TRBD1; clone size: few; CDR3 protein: CASSRTGHSGANVLTF; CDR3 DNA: TGTGCCAGCTCCAGGACAGGCCACTCTGGAGCCAACGTCCTGACTTTC
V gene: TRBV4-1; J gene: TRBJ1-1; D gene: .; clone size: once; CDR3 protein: CASIPEGTSDTEAFF; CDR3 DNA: TGCGCCAGCATCCCGGAGGGTACTTCAGACACTGAAGCTTTCTTT
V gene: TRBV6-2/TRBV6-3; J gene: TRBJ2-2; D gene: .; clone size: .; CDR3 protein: CASSPSIGDTGELFF; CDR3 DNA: TGTGCCAGCAGTCCCTCGATAGGGGACACCGGGGAGCTGTTTTTT
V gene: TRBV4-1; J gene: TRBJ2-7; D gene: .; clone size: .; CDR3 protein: CLSSRTLVGEGDEQYF; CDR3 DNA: TGCCTCAGCAGTCGGACACTAGTGGGAGAGGGGGACGAGCAGTACTTC
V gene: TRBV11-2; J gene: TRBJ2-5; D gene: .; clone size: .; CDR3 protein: CASSLVWTRGGRQETQYF; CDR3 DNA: TGTGCCAGTAGCTTAGTATGGACCAGGGGGGGCCGACAAGAGACCCAGTACTTC
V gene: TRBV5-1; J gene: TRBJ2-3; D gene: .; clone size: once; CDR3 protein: CVSSFSGHRGDTQYF; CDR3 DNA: TGCGTCAGCAGCTTCTCTGGGCACCGGGGAGATACGCAGTATTTT
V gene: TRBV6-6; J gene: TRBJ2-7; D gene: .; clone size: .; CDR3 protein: CASSFPGLNYEHFF; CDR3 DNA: TGTGCCAGCAGTTTCCCGGGACTCAACTACGAGCACTTCTTC
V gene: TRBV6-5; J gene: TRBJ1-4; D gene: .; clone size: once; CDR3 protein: CARSYSLRDEKLFF; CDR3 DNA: TGTGCCAGGAGTTACTCCCTGCGGGATGAAAAACTGTTTTTT
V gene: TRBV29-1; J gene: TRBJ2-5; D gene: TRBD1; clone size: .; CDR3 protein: CGTDRDQETQYF; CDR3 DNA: TGCGGCACTGACAGGGATCAAGAAACCCAGTACTTC